This TCR beta chain was sequenced for a study of blood T cell repertoires in COVID-19. With 2 bases clipped from V and 0 bases from J, the junction kept 4 bases outside the gene matches. CDR1 and CDR2 (germline): MNHEY, SVGAGI. CDR3 length: 16 residues. Authors' analysis steps: Amplifying reference gene primers gave estimates of nucleated cell counts. Profiled with immunoSEQ multiplex PCR; TCRdb holds only in-frame clones, not every one. D and trimming come from the DNA, and the V and J calls and clone size come from that table. The profile shows some 270,000 clones, about nine tenths of them singletons.

V is TRBV6-5 and J is TRBJ2-3; 8 nucleotides line up with TRBD2. The source of this sequence is a woman between 40 and 50 years old who had recovered from COVID-19. The sequencing sample was made of PBMCs or T cells enriched from blood (not recorded which). The CDR3 region is CASSYRGGVSTDTQYF. The CDR3 DNA is TGTGCCAGCAGTTACCGGGGGGGGGTTAGCACAGATACGCAGTATTTT.